This paragraph covers one TCR beta chain sequence. The read finishes 3 residues shy of the CDR3 end, and the germline J gene is used to complete it. Germline lookup yields CDR1 WSHSY and CDR2 SAAADI. Germline trimming cut 10 bases from V and 3 bases from J; bases unmatched to any gene: 6. The CDR3 covers 13 residues. The data were produced by immunoSEQ multiplex PCR, yet TCRdb's version contains in-frame clones alone and is incomplete. The sample table includes approximately 34,000 clones. The data were obtained in a study of T cells in women clearing cervical HPV infection. The receptor comes from a woman aged 18-70 years with a cervical HPV16 infection that either progressed to CIN3+ or cleared (not recorded which). This chain joins TRBV10-2 and TRBJ1-2; TRBD1 matches 9 bases. Sequencing used blood buffy coat. CDR3 DNA, as far as it was read: TGCGCCAACCCGACAGGGGGATACTATGGC. Translated, it gives CANPTGGYYG. The full CDR3 reads CANPTGGYYGYTF.